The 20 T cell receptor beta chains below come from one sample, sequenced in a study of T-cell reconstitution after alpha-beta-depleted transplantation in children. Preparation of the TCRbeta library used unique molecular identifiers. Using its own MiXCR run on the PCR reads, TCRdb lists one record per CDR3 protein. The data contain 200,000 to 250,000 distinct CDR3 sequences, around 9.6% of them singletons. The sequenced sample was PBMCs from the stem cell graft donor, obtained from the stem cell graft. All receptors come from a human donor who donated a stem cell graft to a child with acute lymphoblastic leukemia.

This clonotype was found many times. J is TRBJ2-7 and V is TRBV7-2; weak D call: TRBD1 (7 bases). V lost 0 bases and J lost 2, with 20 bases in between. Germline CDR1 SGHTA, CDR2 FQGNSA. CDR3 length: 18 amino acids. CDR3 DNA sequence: TGTGCCAGCAGCTTAGCCGACGCTCCGGGCAGGGGGGCCTACGAGCAGTACTTC. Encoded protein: CASSLADAPGRGAYEQYF.

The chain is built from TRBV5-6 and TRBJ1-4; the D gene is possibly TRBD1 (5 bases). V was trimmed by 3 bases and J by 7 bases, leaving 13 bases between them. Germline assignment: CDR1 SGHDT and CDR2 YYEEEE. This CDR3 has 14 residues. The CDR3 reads CASSYGGGSEKLFF. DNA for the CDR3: TGTGCCAGCAGCTACGGGGGAGGTAGTGAAAAACTGTTTTTT.

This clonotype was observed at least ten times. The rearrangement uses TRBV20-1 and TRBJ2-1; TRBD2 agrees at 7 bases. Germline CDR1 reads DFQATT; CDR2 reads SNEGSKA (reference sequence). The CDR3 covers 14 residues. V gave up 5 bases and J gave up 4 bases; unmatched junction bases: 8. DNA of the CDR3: TGCAGTGCTTTGAGCGGGGAGGGTTACAATGAGCAGTTCTTC. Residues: CSALSGEGYNEQFF.

CDR3: CASSARDRGTYEQFF. The CDR3 DNA reads as TGTGCCAGCAGTGCCCGCGACAGGGGAACCTATGAGCAGTTCTTC. The chain recombines TRBV12-3 or TRBV12-4 with TRBJ2-1, with TRBD1 matching over 8 bases. With 5 bases clipped from V and 8 bases from J, the junction kept 11 bases outside the gene matches. The CDR3 consists of 15 residues.

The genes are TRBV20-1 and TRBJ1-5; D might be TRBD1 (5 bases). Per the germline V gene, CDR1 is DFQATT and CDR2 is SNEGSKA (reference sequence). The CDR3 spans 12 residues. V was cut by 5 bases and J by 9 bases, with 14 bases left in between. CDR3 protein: CSAPLGDPPQHF. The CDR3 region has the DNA TGCAGTGCTCCCTTAGGGGACCCGCCCCAGCATTTT.

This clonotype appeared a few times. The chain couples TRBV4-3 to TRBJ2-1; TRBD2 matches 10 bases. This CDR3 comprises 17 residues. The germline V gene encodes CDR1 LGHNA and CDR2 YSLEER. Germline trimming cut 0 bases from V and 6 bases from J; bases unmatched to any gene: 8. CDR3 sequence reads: CASSQELAGVILNEQFF. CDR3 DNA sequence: TGCGCCAGCAGCCAAGAGCTAGCGGGGGTCATCCTCAATGAGCAGTTCTTC.

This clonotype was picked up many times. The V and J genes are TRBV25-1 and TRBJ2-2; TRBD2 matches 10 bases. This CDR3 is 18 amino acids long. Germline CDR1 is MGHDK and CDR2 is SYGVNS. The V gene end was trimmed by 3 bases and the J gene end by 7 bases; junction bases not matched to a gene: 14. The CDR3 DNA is TGTGCCAGCAGTGACCCATATCTAGCGGGGGCCCCCGACGGGGAGCTGTTTTTT. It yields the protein CASSDPYLAGAPDGELFF.

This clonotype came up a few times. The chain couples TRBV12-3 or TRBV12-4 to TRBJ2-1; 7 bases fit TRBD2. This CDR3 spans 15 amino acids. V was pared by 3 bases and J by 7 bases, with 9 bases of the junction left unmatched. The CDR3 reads CASSFSGGGINEQFF. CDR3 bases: TGTGCCAGCAGTTTTAGTGGCGGGGGTATAAATGAGCAGTTCTTC.

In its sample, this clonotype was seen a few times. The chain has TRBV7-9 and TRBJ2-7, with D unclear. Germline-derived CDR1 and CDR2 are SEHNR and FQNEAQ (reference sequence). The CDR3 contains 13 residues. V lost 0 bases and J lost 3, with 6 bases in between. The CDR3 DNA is TGTGCCAGCAGCTTAGCGGACCACTACGAGCAGTACTTC. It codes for CASSLADHYEQYF.

CDR3 sequence: CASSTGTGIRSDPLHF. In nucleotides, the CDR3 is TGTGCCAGCAGTACCGGGACAGGCATACGGAGTGATCCCCTCCACTTT. V and J are TRBV6-1 and TRBJ1-6, with 8 nucleotides matching TRBD1. J lost 13 bases, V lost 5 bases, and 16 bases had no gene match. The CDR3 sequence is 16 residues long. The germline V gene has CDR1 MNHNS and CDR2 SASEGT.

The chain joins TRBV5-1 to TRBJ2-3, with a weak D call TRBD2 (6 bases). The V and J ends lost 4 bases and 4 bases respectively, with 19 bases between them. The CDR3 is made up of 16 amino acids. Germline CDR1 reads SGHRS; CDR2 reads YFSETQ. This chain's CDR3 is CASSGRASDYADTQYF. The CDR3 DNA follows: TGCGCCAGCAGCGGGCGCGCTAGCGATTACGCAGATACGCAGTATTTT.

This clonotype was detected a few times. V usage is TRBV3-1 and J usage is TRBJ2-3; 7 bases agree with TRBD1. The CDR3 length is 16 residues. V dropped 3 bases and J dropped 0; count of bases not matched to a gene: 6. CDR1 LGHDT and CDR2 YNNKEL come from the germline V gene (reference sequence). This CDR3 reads CASSHRTGHSTDTQYF. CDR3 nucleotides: TGTGCCAGCAGCCATAGGACAGGTCATAGCACAGATACGCAGTATTTT.

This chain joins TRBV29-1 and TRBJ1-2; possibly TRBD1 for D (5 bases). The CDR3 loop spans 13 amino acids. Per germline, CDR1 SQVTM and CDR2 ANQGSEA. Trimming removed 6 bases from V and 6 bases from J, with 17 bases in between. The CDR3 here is CSVLGEGLDGYTF. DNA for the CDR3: TGCAGCGTCCTAGGTGAGGGACTTGATGGCTACACCTTC.

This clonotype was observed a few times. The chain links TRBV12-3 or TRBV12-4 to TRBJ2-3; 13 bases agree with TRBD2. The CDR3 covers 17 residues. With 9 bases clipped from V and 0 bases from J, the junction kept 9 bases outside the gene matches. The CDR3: CASQGLAGDYSTDTQYF. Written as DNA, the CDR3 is TGTGCCAGTCAAGGACTAGCGGGGGACTATAGCACAGATACGCAGTATTTT.

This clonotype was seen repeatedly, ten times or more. CDR3 bases: TGTGCCAGCAGCTTAGGAGAAGGGCTAAACGGCTACACCTTC. Amino acid sequence: CASSLGEGLNGYTF. The genes are TRBV7-9 and TRBJ1-2; D uncertain. Per germline, CDR1 SEHNR and CDR2 FQNEAQ (reference sequence). V lost 1 base, J lost 8 bases, and 14 bases lay in between. The CDR3 covers 14 residues.

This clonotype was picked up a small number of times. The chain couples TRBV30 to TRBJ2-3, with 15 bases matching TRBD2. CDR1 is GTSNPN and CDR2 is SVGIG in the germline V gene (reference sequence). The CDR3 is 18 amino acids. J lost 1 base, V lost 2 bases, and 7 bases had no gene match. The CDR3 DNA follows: TGTGCCTGGAGTCGGACTAGCGGGGGGGCATTCCGCACAGATACGCAGTATTTT. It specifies CAWSRTSGGAFRTDTQYF. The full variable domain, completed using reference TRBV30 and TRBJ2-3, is SQTIHQWPATLVQPVGSPLSLECTVEGTSNPNLYWYRQAAGRGLQLLFYSVGIGQISSEVPQNLSASRPQDRQFILSSKKLLLSDSGFYLCAWSRTSGGAFRTDTQYFGPGTRLTVL.

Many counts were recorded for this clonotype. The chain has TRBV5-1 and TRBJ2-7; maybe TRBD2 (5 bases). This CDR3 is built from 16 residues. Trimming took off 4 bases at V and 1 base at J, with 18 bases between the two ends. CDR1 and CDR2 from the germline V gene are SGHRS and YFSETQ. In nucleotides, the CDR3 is TGCGCCAGCAGCCCCCCGGGCAGGACTTTATCCTACGAGCAGTACTTC. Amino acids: CASSPPGRTLSYEQYF.

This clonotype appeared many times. CDR3 region: CASSTGQYRDTQYF. CDR3 bases: TGTGCCAGCAGCACCGGACAGTATAGAGATACGCAGTATTTT. This sequence joins TRBV5-5 and TRBJ2-3; TRBD1 might be the D (6 bases). This CDR3 contains 14 residues. CDR1 SGHKS and CDR2 YYEKEE come from the germline V gene (reference sequence). V gave up 4 bases and J gave up 5 bases, with 14 bases separating them.

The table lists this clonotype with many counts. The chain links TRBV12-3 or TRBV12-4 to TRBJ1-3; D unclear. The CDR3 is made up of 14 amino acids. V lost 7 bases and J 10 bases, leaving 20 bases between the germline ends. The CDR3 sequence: CASTLTRTLRTIYF. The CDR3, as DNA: TGTGCCAGCACCCTTACTCGGACGCTTCGGACCATATATTTT.

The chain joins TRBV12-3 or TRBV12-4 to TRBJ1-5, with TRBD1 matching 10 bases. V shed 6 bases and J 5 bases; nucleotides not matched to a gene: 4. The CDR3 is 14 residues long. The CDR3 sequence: CASSPGQGDQPQHF. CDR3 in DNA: TGTGCCAGCAGCCCCGGACAGGGGGATCAGCCCCAGCATTTT.